One and the same sample provided the 4 T cell receptor beta chains below, sequenced in a study of persistence of HIV-infected CD4 T cells. This was the immunoSEQ version 4 assay in survey mode. The table came from immunoSEQ multiplex PCR; TCRdb's copy has only in-frame clones and leaves some out. The repertoire holds approximately 36,000 clones, with approximately 81% as singletons. Cells were stimulated with overlapping HIV-1 Gag 15-mer peptides. CD40L-negative CD69-negative CD45RO-high memory CD4+ T cells were sorted as populations depleted of antigen-responding cells. The antigens of these receptors remain unknown. The sample here was cultured CD4+ T cells from PBMCs, taken from a patient who received antiretroviral therapy. Receptors originate from an adult with HIV. The donor label of this sample is uncertain.

A single count supports this clone. This chain links TRBV15 with TRBJ1-6; weak D call: TRBD1 (5 bases). The V and J ends lost 0 bases and 16 bases respectively, with 7 bases between them. The CDR3 consists of 11 residues. Germline CDR1 is LNHNV and CDR2 is YYDKDF (reference sequence). CDR3 sequence: CATSRDGGLHF. DNA of the CDR3: TGTGCCACCAGCAGAGACGGGGGGCTCCACTTT.

V usage is TRBV6-1 and J usage is TRBJ2-1; D is ambiguous. Germline V gene data show CDR1 as MNHNS and CDR2 as SASEGT. V was trimmed by 2 bases and J by 8 bases, leaving 10 bases between them. The CDR3 is 13 residues long. CDR3 sequence (DNA): TGTGCCAGCAGTGAACTAAGGGATGATGAGCAGTTCTTC. Protein sequence: CASSELRDDEQFF.

For the CDR3, the DNA is TGTGCCAGCAGCCGTAGCGGGACTCCCCCAGATACGCAGTATTTT. Translating gives CASSRSGTPPDTQYF. V is TRBV9 and J is TRBJ2-3; TRBD2 matches at 8 bases. Germline CDR1 is SGDLS and CDR2 is YYNGEE. The V and J ends lost 4 bases and 4 bases, in that order; junction bases with no gene match: 8. The CDR3 is 15 amino acids. The full variable domain, completed using reference TRBV9 and TRBJ2-3, is DSGVTQTPKHLITATGQRVTLRCSPRSGDLSVYWYQQSLDQGLQFLIQYYNGEERAKGNILERFSAQQFPDLHSELNLSSLELGDSALYFCASSRSGTPPDTQYFGPGTRLTVL.

This sequence joins TRBV9 and TRBJ2-2; D is ambiguous. CDR1 and CDR2 from the germline V gene are SGDLS and YYNGEE. The CDR3 runs to 14 residues. The germline V and J ends were trimmed by 3 bases and 2 bases, with 8 bases remaining between them. In DNA form, the CDR3 reads TGTGCCAGCAGCGCCGGGCCAAACACCGGGGAGCTGTTTTTT. It is translated as CASSAGPNTGELFF. The full variable domain, rest sourced from reference TRBV9 and TRBJ2-2, is DSGVTQTPKHLITATGQRVTLRCSPRSGDLSVYWYQQSLDQGLQFLIQYYNGEERAKGNILERFSAQQFPDLHSELNLSSLELGDSALYFCASSAGPNTGELFFGEGSRLTVL.